This TCR beta chain derives from a study of shared clonotypes between healthy human individuals. Study-wide context: The study used three CD4 naive, three CD4 memory, two CD8 naive and one CD8 memory plate per donor.

CDR1 is SGHRS and CDR2 is YFSETQ in the germline V gene. The CDR3 has 16 residues. V gave up 0 bases and J gave up 2 bases, with 11 bases separating them. Donors, healthy HIV-negative adults, lacked recent acute infections or vaccinations. The authors divided CD4+ cells into CD45RA+ naive and CD45RA-negative memory subsets. Profiled with immunoSEQ multiplex PCR; TCRdb holds only in-frame clones, not every one. The sample lists some 2.1 million clones, 90% to 95% occurring once. The clonotype was recovered from a man between 18 and 29 years old in good health. The chain links TRBV5-1 to TRBJ2-2; D gene ambiguous. The sample comprised naive CD4+ T cells sorted from blood. The subset is: CD45RA+ positively selected. The CDR3 protein is CASSLVGTFNTGELFF. The DNA for the CDR3 is TGCGCCAGCAGCTTGGTGGGCACTTTTAACACCGGGGAGCTGTTTTTT.